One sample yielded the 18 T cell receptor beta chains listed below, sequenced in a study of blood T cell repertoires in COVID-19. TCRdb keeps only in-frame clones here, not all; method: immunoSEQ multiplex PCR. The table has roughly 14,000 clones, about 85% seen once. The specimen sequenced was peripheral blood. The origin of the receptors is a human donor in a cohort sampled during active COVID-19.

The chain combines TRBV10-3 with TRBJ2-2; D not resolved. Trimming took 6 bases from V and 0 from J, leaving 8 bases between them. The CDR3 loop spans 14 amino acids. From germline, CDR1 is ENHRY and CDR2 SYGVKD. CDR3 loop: CAIRAGTNTGELFF. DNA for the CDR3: TGTGCCATCAGGGCAGGCACGAACACCGGGGAGCTGTTTTTT.

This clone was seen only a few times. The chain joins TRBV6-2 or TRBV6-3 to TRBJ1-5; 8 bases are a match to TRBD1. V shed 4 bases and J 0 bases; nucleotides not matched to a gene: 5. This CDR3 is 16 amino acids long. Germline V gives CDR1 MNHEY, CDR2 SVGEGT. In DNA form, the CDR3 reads TGTGCCAGCAGTTCCCGGGACAGGTATAGCAATCAGCCCCAGCATTTT. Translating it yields CASSSRDRYSNQPQHF.

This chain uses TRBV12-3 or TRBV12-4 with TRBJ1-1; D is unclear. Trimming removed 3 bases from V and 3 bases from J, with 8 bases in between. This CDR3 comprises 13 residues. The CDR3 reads CASSLGLYTEAFF. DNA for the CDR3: TGTGCCAGCAGTTTGGGCCTCTACACTGAAGCTTTCTTT.

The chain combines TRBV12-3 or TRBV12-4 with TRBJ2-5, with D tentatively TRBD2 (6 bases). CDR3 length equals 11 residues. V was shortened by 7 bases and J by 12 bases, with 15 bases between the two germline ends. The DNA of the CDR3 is TGTGCCAGCACCAAAGAGGGCGGGAAGTACTTC. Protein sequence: CASTKEGGKYF.

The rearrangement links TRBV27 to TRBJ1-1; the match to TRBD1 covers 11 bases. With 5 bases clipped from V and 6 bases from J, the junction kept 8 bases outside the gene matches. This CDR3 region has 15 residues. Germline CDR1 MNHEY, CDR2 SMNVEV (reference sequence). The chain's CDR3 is CASSGRTGGGAEAFF. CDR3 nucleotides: TGTGCCAGCAGTGGAAGGACAGGGGGCGGGGCTGAAGCTTTCTTT.

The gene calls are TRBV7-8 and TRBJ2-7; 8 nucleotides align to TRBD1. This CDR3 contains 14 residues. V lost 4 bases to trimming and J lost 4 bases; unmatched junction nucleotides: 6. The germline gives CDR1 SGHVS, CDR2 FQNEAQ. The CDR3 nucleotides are TGTGCCAGCAGCTCGGCAGGGGGCGTGTACGAGCAGTACTTC. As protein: CASSSAGGVYEQYF. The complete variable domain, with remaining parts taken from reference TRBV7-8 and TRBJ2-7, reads GAGVSQSPRYKVAKRGQDVALRCDPISGHVSLFWYQQALGQGPEFLTYFQNEAQLDKSGLPSDRFFAERPEGSVSTLKIQRTQQEDSAVYLCASSSAGGVYEQYFGPGTRLTVT.

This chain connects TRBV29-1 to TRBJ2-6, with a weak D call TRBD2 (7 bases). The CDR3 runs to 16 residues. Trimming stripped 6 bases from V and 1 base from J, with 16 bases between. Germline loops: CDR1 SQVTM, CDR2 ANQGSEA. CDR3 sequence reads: CSVGGGHPSGANVLTF. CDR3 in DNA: TGCAGCGTGGGAGGGGGTCACCCGTCTGGGGCCAACGTCCTGACTTTC.

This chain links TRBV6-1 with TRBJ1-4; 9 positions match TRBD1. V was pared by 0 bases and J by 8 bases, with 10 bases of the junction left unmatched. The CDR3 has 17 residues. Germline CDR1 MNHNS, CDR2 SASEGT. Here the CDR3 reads CASSEAITATGGEKLFF. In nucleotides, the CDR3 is TGTGCCAGCAGTGAAGCGATTACCGCGACAGGGGGAGAAAAACTGTTTTTT.

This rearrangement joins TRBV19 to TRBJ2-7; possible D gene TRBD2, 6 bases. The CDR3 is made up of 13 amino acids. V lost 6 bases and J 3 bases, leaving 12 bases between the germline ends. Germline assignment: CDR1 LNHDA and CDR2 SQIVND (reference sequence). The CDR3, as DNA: TGTGCCAGTAGAGGCCAGGGAGGCTACGAGCAGTACTTC. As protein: CASRGQGGYEQYF.

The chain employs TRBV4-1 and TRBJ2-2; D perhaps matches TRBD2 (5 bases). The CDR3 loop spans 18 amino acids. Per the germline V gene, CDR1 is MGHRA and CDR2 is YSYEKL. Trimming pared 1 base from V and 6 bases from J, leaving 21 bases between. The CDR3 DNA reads TGCGCCAGCAGCCAAGTGGGGTCGGGGAATCGTGTAGCCGGGGAGCTGTTTTTT. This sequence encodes CASSQVGSGNRVAGELFF.

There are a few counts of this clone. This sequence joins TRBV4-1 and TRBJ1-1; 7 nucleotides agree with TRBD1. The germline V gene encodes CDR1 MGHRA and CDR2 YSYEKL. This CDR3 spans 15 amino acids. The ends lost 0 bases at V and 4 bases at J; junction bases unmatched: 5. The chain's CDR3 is CASSQDHRGGTEAFF. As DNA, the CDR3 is TGCGCCAGCAGCCAAGATCACAGGGGAGGCACTGAAGCTTTCTTT.

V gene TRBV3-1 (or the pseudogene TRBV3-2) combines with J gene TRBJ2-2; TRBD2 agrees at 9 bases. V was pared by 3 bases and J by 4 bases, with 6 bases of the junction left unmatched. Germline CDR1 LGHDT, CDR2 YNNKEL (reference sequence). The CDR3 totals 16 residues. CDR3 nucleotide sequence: TGTGCCAGCAGCCACCTTAGCGGGAGTGCCACCGGGGAGCTGTTTTTT. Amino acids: CASSHLSGSATGELFF.

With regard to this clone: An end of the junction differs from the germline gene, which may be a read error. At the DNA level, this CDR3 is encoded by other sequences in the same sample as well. The DNA for the CDR3 is TGTGCCAGCAGTGTCGACAGGGGGCAGGAAAAATTGTTTTTT. Protein: CASSVDRGQEKLFF. This chain links TRBV2 with TRBJ1-4; 10 bases match TRBD1. Germline V gives CDR1 SNHLY, CDR2 FYNNEI. This CDR3 has 14 amino acids.

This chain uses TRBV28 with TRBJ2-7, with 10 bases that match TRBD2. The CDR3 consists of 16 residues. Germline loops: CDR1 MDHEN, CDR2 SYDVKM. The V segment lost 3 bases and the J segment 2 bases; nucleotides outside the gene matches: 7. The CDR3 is CASSLVTSGIPYEQYF. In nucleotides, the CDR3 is TGTGCCAGCAGTTTGGTAACTAGCGGGATCCCCTACGAGCAGTACTTC.

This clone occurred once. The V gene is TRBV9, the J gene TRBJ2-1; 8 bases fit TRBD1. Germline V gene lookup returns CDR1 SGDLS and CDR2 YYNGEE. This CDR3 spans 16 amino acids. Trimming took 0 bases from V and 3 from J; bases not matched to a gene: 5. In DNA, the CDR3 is TGTGCCAGCAGCGTAGGGAACAGGGGGTTCTACAATGAGCAGTTCTTC. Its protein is CASSVGNRGFYNEQFF.

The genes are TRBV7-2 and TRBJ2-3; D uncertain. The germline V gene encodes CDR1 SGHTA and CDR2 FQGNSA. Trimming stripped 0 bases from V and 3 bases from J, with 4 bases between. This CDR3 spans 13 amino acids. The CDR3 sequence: CASSLAETDTQYF. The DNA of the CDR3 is TGTGCCAGCAGCTTAGCTGAGACAGATACGCAGTATTTT.

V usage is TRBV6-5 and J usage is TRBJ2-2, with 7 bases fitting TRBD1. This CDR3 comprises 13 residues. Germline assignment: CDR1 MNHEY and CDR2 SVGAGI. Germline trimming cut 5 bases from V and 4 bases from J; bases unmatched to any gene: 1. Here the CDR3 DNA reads TGTGCCAGCAGTACAGGGGTCACCGGGGAGCTGTTTTTT. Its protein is CASSTGVTGELFF.

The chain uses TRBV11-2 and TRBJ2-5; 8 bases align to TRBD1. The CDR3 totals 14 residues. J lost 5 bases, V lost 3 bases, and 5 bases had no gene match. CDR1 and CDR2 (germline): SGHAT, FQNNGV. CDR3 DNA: TGTGCCAGCAGCTTTAACAGGGGGTCGGAGACCCAGTACTTC. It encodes CASSFNRGSETQYF.